This T cell receptor (beta chain) was obtained from a study of blood T cell repertoires in COVID-19. The assay was immunoSEQ multiplex PCR, and TCRdb's table has in-frame clones only and misses some. The sample has roughly 170,000 clones, 84% seen once. This CDR3 comprises 13 residues. V was cut by 7 bases and J by 5 bases, with 14 bases left in between. Germline CDR1 MNHEY, CDR2 SVGAGI. The genes are TRBV6-5 and TRBJ2-5; D might be TRBD2 (7 bases). Sequenced: PBMCs or T cells enriched from blood (not recorded which). The receptor was isolated from a man in his fifties or sixties who had recovered from COVID-19. Here the CDR3 DNA reads TGTGCCAGCAAGATGGGGGGGGCGGAGACCCAGTACTTC. Its translation is CASKMGGAETQYF.